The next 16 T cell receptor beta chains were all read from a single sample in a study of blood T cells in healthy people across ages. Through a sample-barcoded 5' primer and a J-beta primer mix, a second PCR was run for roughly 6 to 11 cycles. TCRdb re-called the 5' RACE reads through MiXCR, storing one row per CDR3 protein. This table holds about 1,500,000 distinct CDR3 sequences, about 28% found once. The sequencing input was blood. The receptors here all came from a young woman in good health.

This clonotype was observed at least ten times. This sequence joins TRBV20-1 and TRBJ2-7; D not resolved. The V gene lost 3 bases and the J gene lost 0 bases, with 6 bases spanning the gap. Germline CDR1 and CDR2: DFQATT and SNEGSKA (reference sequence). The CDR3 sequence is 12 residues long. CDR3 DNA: TGCAGTGCTAGTGGCCTCTCCTACGAGCAGTACTTC. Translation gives CSASGLSYEQYF.

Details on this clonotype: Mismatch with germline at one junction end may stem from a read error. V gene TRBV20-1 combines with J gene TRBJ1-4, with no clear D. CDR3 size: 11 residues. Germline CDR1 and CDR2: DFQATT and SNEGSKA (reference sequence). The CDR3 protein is CSASNVEKRFF. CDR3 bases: TGCAGTGCTAGTAACGTGGAAAAACGGTTTTTT.

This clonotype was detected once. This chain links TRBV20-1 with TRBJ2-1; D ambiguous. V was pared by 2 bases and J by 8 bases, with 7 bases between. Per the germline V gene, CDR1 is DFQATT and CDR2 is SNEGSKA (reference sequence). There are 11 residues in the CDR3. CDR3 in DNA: TGCAGTGCTAGATCCACCGATGAGCAGTTCTTC. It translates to CSARSTDEQFF.

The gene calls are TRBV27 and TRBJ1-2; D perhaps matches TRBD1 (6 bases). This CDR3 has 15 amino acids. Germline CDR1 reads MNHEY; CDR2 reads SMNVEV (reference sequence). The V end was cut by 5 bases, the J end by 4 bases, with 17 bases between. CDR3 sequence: CASSPRGQGRYGYTF. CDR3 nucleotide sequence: TGTGCCAGCAGTCCCCGGGGCCAGGGGCGCTATGGCTACACCTTC.

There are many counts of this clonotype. The CDR3 DNA follows: TGCGCCAGCAGCCAAGGCTCTAGCGGGAAGGAGACCCAGTACTTC. Protein product: CASSQGSSGKETQYF. The chain carries TRBV4-3 and TRBJ2-5, with 9 bases identical to TRBD2. The CDR3 runs 15 residues. Germline CDR1 LGHNA, CDR2 YSLEER. Germline trimming cut 1 base from V and 5 bases from J; bases unmatched to any gene: 5.

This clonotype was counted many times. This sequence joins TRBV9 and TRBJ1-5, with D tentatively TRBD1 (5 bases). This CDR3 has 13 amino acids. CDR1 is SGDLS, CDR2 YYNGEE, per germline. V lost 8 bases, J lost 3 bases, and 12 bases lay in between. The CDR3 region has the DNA TGTGCCAGGGAACCGGGACCCAATCAGCCCCAGCATTTT. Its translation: CAREPGPNQPQHF.

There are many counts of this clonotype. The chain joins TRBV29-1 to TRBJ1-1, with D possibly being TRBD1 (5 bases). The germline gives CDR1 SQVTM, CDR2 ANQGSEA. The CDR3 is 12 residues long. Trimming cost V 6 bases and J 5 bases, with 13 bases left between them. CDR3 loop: CSVDPGGTEAFF. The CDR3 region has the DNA TGCAGCGTGGACCCCGGGGGGACTGAAGCTTTCTTT.

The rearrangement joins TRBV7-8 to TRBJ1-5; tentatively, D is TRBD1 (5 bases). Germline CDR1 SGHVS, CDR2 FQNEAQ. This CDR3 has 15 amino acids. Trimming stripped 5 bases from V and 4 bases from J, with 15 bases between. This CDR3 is CASSPGPERNQPQHF. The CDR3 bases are TGTGCCAGCAGCCCGGGACCTGAGCGTAATCAGCCCCAGCATTTT.

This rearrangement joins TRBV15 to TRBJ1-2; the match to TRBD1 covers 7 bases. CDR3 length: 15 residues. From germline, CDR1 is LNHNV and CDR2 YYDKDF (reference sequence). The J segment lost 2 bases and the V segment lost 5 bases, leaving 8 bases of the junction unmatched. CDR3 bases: TGTGCCACCAGCGGCTCCGGGACAGCCAACTATGGCTACACCTTC. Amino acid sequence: CATSGSGTANYGYTF.

CDR3 DNA sequence: TGCAGCGTTATCGGGGTCAGAAGGGATAGGGAGACCCAGTACTTC. Protein: CSVIGVRRDRETQYF. The chain carries TRBV29-1 and TRBJ2-5, with D perhaps TRBD2 (5 bases). The CDR3 has 15 residues. CDR1 and CDR2 (germline): SQVTM, ANQGSEA. V was pared by 5 bases and J by 5 bases, with 21 bases between.

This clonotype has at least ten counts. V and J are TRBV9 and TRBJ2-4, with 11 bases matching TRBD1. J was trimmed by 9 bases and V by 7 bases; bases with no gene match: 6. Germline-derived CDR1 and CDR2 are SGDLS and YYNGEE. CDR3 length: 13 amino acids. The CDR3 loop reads CASEGDRGGIQYF. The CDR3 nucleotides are TGTGCCAGCGAGGGGGACAGGGGGGGCATTCAGTACTTC. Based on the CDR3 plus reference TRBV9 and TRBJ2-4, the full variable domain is DSGVTQTPKHLITATGQRVTLRCSPRSGDLSVYWYQQSLDQGLQFLIQYYNGEERAKGNILERFSAQQFPDLHSELNLSSLELGDSALYFCASEGDRGGIQYFGAGTRLSVL.

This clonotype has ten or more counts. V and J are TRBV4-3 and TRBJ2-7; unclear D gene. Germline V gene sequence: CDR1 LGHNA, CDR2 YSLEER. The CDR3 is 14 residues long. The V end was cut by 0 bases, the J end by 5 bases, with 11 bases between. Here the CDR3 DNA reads TGCGCCAGCAGCCAAGAACCCAAGGGCCACGAGCAGTACTTC. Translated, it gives CASSQEPKGHEQYF.

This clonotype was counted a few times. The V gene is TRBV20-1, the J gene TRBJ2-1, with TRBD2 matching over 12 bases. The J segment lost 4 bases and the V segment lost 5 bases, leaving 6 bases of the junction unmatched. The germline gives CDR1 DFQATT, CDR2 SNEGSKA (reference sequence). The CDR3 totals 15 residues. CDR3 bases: TGCAGTGCTTTACCGACTAGCGGGAGATACAATGAGCAGTTCTTC. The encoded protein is CSALPTSGRYNEQFF.

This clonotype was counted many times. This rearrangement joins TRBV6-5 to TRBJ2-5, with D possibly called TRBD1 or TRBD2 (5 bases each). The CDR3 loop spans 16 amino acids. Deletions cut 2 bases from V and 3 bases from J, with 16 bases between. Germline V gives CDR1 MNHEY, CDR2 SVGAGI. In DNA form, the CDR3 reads TGTGCCAGCAGTTACAACTTTGGGGGTACAGAAGAGACCCAGTACTTC. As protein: CASSYNFGGTEETQYF.

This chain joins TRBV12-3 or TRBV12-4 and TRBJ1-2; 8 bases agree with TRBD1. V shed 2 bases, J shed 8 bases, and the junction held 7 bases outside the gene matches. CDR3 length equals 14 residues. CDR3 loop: CASSLIQGAGGYTF. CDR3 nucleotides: TGTGCCAGCAGTTTAATTCAGGGGGCAGGAGGCTACACCTTC.

The CDR3 loop is CASSLGQAVETQYF. The CDR3, as DNA: TGTGCCAGCAGCCTCGGACAGGCGGTGGAGACCCAGTACTTC. The chain links TRBV7-6 to TRBJ2-5; 7 bases line up with TRBD1. Unmatched junction bases numbered 8, after V lost 5 bases and J lost 5 bases. Germline CDR1 and CDR2: SGHVS and FNYEAQ. CDR3 length: 14 amino acids.